This T cell receptor (beta chain) appears in the sequencing data of a study of shared clonotypes between healthy human individuals. Clones were read by immunoSEQ multiplex PCR, and TCRdb kept only the in-frame ones, dropping some. The data contain around 500,000 clones, roughly 80% of them seen just once; the ten biggest clones take up 13%. Germline loops: CDR1 GTSNPN, CDR2 SVGIG (reference sequence). Trimming at V came to 1 base and at J to 9 bases, leaving 9 bases not matched to a gene. CDR3 length: 13 amino acids. The material sequenced was PBMCs. This receptor was taken from a woman in her 40s in good health. Some clones in this sample may be carry-over from other donors' samples. This chain joins TRBV30 and TRBJ2-7; 7 bases line up with TRBD1. CDR3 sequence: CAWSDQGEGVQYF. The CDR3 region has the DNA TGTGCCTGGAGTGATCAGGGGGAAGGGGTGCAGTACTTC. Full variable domain (remainder filled in from reference TRBV30 and TRBJ2-7): SQTIHQWPATLVQPVGSPLSLECTVEGTSNPNLYWYRQAAGRGLQLLFYSVGIGQISSEVPQNLSASRPQDRQFILSSKKLLLSDSGFYLCAWSDQGEGVQYFGPGTRLTVT.